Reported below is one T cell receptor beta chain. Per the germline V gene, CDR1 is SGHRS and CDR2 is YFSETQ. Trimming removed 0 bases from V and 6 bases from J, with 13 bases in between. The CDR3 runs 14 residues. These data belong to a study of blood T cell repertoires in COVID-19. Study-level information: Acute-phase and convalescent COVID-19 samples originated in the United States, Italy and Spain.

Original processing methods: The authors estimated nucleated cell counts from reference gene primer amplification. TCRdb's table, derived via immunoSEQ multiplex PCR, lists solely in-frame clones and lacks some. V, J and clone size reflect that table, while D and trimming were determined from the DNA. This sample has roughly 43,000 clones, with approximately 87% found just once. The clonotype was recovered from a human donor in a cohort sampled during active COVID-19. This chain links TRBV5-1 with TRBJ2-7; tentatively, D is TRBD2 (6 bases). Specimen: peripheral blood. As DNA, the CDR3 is TGCGCCAGCAGCTTGGGGTCGGGAGAAGGCGAGCAGTACTTC. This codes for CASSLGSGEGEQYF. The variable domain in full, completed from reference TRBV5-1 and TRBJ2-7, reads KAGVTQTPRYLIKTRGQQVTLSCSPISGHRSVSWYQQTPGQGLQFLFEYFSETQRNKGNFPGRFSGRQFSNSRSEMNVSTLELGDSALYLCASSLGSGEGEQYFGPGTRLTVT.